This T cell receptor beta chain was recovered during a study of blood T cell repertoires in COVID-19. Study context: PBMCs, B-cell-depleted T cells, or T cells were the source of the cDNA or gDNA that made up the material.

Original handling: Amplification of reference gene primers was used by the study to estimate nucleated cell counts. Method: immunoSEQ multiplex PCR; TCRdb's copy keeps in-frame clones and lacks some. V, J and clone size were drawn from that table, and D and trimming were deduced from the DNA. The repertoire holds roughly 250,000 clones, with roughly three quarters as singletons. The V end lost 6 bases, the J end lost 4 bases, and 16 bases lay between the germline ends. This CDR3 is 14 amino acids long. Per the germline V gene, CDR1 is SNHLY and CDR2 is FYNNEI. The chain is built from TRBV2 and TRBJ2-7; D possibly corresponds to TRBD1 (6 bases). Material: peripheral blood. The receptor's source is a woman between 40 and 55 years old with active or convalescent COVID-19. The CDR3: CASSETAQGYEQYF. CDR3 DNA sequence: TGTGCCAGCAGCGAAACGGCCCAGGGGTACGAGCAGTACTTC.